This T cell receptor beta chain was sequenced for a study of metastatic and nonmetastatic thyroid tumors. Study details: Repertoires from malignant and benign thyroid patients were compared across blood and tumor or nodule tissue.

No patient received treatment before thyroid surgery. TCRdb redid the clone calls on the PCR reads using MiXCR. This table has about 15,000 clones, roughly a fifth appearing once. The germline gives CDR1 LNHNV, CDR2 YYDKDF (reference sequence). The CDR3 consists of 17 residues. This clone occurred a few times. The junction departs from germline at one end; a sequencing error may be responsible. This chain links TRBV15 with TRBJ2-5; TRBD2 is a possible D gene (6 bases). Sequenced: blood. This TCR was recovered from a female donor with papillary thyroid cancer or a benign thyroid nodule (not recorded which). Some clones in this sample may be carry-over from other donors' samples. The CDR3 here is CATSGDRLEGVLETKYF. DNA of the CDR3: TGTGCCACCAGCGGTGATAGACTAGAGGGAGTCCTTGAGACCAAGTACTTC.